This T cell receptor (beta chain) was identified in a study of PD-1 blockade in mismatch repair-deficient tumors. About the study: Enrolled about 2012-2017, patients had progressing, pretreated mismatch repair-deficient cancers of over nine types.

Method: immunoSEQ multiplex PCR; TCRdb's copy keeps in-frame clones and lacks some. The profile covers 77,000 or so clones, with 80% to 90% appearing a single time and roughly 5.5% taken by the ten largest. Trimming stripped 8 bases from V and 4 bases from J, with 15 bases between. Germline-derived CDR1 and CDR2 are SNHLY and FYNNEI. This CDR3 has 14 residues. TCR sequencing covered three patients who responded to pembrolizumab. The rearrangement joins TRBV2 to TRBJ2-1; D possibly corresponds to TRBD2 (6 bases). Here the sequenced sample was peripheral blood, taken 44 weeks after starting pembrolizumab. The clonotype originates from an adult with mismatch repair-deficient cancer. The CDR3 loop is CASLGTGGYNEQFF. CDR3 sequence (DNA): TGTGCCAGCTTAGGGACTGGGGGGTACAATGAGCAGTTCTTC.